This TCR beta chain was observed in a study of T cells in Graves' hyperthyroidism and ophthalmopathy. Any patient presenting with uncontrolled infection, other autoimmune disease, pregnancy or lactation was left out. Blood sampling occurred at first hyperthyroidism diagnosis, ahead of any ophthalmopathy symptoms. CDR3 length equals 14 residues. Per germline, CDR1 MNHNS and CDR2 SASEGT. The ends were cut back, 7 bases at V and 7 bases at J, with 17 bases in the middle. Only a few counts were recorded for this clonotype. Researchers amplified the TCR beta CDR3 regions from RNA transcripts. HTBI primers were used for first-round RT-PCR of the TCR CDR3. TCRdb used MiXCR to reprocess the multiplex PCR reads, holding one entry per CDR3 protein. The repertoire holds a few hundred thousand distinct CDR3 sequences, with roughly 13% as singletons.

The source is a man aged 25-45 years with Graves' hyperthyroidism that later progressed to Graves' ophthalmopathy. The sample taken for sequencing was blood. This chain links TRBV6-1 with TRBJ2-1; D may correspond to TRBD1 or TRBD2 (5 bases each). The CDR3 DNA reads TGTGCCAGCAACCTTACCCCGGGGCATAATGAGCAGTTCTTC. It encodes CASNLTPGHNEQFF.